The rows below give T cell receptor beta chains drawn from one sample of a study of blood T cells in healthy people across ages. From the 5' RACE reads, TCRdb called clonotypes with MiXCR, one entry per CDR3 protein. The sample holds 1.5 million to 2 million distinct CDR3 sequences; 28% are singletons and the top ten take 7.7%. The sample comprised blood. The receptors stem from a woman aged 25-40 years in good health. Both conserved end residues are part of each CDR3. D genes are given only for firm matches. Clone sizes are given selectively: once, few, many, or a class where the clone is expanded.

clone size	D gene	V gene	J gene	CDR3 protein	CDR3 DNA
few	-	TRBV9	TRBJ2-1	CASSAWTDRDDEQFF	TGTGCCAGCAGCGCTTGGACGGATAGGGACGATGAGCAGTTCTTC
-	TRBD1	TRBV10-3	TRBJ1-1	CAIRGTGGGTEAFF	TGTGCCATCAGAGGGACAGGGGGCGGCACTGAAGCTTTCTTT
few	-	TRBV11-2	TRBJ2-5	CASSLDGPKETQYF	TGTGCCAGCAGCTTAGACGGGCCTAAAGAGACCCAGTACTTC
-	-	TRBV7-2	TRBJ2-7	CASSLADGIPYGQYF	TGTGCCAGCAGCTTAGCAGACGGGATCCCCTACGGGCAGTACTTC
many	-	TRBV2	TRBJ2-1	CASRTDISSYNEQFF	TGTGCCAGCAGGACGGATATAAGCTCCTACAATGAGCAGTTCTTC
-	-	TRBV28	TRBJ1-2	CATTGFRYGYTF	TGTGCCACCACAGGGTTTAGATATGGCTACACCTTC
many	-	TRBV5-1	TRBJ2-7	CASSLRQRGGEQYF	TGCGCCAGCAGCTTGAGACAGAGAGGGGGTGAGCAGTACTTC
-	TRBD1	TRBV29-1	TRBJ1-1	CSVVKTGGTSFEAFF	TGCAGCGTAGTAAAGACAGGGGGCACCTCTTTTGAAGCTTTCTTT
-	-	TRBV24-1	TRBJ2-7	CATSDTLSAEQYF	TGTGCCACCAGTGATACCCTTTCCGCCGAGCAGTACTTC
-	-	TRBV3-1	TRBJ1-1	CASSPAPGNTEAFF	TGTGCCAGCAGCCCCGCCCCCGGGAACACTGAAGCTTTCTTT
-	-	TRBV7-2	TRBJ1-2	CASSPGRDHGYTF	TGTGCCAGCAGCCCAGGACGGGACCATGGCTACACCTTC
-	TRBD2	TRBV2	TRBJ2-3	CASMTSGGTDTQYF	TGTGCCAGCATGACTAGCGGGGGAACTGATACGCAGTATTTT
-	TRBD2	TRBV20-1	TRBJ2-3	CSARVPSGSKLGTDTQYF	TGCAGTGCTAGAGTGCCTAGCGGGAGCAAGTTAGGTACAGATACGCAGTATTTT
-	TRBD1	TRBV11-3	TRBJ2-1	CASSSNRDSEQFF	TGTGCCAGCAGCTCAAACAGGGACAGTGAGCAGTTCTTC
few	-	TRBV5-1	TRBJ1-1	CVSRGGQKTGPEVNTEAFF	TGCGTCAGCAGAGGCGGGCAAAAGACAGGTCCAGAGGTGAACACTGAAGCTTTCTTT